Reported below is one TCR beta chain. What it recognizes is unknown. The CDR3 goes on 3 residues after the read ends, and that part is filled in from the germline J gene. Using immunoSEQ multiplex PCR, the repertoire was profiled, and TCRdb retains in-frame clones only, with some absent. This table holds under 55,000 clones. The data belong to a study of Tregs in tolerant kidney transplant recipients. The study, taken as a whole, reports: Biological reproducibility was not directly addressed, but technical replication error appeared minimal.

This CDR3 contains 12 residues. V lost 5 bases and J lost 4, with 8 bases in between. Germline assignment: CDR1 LNHDA and CDR2 SQIVND (reference sequence). The sequencing used CD4+ T cells from blood, collected before the transplant. This TCR derives from a human donor who received a combined kidney and bone marrow transplant. This chain uses TRBV19 with TRBJ2-5, with D tentatively TRBD1 (5 bases). The CDR3 sequence is CASSQGRETQYF. CDR3 bases read: TGTGCCAGTAGTCAGGGTAGAGAGACC.